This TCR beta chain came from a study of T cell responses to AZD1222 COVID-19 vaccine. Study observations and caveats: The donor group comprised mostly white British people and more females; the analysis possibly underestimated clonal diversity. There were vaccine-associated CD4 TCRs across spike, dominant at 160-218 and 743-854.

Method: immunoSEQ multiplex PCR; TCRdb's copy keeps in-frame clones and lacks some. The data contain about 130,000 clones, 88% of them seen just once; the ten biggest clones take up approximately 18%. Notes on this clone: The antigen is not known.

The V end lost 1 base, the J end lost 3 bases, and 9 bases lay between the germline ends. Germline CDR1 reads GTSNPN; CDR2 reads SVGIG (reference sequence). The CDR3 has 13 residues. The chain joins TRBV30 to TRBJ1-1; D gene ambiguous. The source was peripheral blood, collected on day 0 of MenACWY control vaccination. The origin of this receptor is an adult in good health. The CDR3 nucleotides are TGTGCCTGGAGTGAGAGAAGGGACACTGAAGCTTTCTTT. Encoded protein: CAWSERRDTEAFF.